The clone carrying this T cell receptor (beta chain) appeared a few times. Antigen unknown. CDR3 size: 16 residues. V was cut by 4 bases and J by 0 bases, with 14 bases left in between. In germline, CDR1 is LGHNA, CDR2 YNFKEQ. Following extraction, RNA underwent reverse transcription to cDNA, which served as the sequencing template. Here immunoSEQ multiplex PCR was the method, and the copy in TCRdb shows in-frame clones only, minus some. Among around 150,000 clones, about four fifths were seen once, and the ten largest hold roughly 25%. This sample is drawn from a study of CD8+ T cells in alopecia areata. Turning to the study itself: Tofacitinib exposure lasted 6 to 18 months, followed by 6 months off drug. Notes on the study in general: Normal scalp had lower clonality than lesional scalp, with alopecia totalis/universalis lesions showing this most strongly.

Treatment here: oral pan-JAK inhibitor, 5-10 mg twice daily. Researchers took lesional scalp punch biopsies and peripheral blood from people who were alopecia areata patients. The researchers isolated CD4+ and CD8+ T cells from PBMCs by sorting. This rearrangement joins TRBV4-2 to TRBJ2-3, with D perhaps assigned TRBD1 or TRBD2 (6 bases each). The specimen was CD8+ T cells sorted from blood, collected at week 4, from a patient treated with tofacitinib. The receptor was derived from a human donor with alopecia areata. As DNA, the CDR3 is TGTGCCAGCAGCCTTCGGGGGCAGACTAGCACAGATACGCAGTATTTT. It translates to CASSLRGQTSTDTQYF.